The clone carrying this TCR beta chain was seen once. Its antigen is not known. A much larger clone differs from this one at a single base, so this may be a read error. This entry belongs to a study of T-cell reconstitution after alpha-beta-depleted transplantation in children. Germline CDR1 is SGHTA and CDR2 is FQGNSA. There are 15 residues in the CDR3. General study results and limits: T-cell numbers and diversity, one year after transplant, stemmed largely from T cells that were newly produced. Alpha-beta T cells about two months after transplant reportedly derived from several hundred expanded graft clones.

Unique molecular identifiers were built into the TCRbeta library. A single record per CDR3 protein comes from TCRdb applying MiXCR to the PCR reads. This sample has 700,000 or so distinct CDR3 sequences, with less than 15% found just once. The source material was PBMCs, sampled before TCRalphabeta/CD19-depleted stem cell transplant. The J gene is TRBJ1-2, the V gene TRBV7-2, with D possibly being TRBD1 (5 bases). This sequence originates from a girl under 10 years old with congenital amegakaryocytic thrombocytopenia, due to receive a stem cell transplant. The CDR3 loop reads CASSLWSRGNYGDTF. The CDR3 region has the DNA TGTGCCAGCAGCTTATGGTCACGGGGGAACTATGGCGACACCTTC.